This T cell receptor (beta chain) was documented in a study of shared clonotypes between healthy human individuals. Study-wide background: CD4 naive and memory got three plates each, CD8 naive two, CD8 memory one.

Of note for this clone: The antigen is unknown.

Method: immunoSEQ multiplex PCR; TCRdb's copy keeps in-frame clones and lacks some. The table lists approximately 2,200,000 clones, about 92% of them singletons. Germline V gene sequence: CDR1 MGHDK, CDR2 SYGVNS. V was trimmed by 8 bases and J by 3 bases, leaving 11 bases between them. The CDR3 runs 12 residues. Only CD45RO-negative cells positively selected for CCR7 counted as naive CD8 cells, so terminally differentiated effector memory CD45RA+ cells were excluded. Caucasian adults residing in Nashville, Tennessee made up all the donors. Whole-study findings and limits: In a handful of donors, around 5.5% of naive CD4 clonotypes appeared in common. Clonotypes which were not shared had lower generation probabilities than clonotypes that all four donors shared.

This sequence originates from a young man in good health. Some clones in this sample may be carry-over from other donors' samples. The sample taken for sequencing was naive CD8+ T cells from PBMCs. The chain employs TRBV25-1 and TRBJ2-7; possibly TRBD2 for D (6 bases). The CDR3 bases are TGTGCCAGCGGGGAGGACGGCTACGAGCAGTACTTC. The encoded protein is CASGEDGYEQYF.